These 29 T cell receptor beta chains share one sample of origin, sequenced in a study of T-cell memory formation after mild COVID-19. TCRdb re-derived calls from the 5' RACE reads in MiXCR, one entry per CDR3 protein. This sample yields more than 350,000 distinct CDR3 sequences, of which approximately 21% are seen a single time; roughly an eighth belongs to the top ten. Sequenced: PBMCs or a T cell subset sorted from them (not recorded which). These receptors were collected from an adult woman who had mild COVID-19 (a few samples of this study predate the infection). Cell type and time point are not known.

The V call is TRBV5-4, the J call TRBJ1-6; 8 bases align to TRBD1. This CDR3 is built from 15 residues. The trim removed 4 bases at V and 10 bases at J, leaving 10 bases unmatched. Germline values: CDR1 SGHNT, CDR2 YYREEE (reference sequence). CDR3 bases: TGTGCCAGCAGCCTAGGACAGGGTATCGTCTCACCCCTCCACTTT. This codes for CASSLGQGIVSPLHF.

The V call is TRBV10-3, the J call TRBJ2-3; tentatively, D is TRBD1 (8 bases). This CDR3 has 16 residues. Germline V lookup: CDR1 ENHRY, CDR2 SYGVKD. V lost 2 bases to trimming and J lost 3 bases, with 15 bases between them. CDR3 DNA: TGTGCCATCAGTGAGCCCGGACAGGGAGGGACAGATACGCAGTATTTT. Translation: CAISEPGQGGTDTQYF.

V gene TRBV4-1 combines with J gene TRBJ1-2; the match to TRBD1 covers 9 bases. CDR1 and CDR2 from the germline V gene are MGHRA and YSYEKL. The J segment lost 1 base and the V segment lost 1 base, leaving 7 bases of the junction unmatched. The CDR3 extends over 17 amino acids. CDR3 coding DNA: TGCGCCAGCAGCCAAGGGCAAGGACAGGGGATTAACTATGGCTACACCTTC. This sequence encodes CASSQGQGQGINYGYTF.

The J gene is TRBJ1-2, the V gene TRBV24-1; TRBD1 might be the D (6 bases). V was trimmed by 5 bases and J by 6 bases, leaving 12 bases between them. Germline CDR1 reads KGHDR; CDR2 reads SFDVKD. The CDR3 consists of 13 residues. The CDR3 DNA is TGTGCCACCAGTGGTCGGACAGCCGATGGCTACACCTTC. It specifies CATSGRTADGYTF.

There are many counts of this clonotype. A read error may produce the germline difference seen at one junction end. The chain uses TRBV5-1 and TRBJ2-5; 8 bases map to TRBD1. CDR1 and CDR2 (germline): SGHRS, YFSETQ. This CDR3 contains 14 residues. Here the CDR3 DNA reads TGTGCCAGCAGCCCCGGACAGGGTGGGGAGACCCAGTACTTC. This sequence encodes CASSPGQGGETQYF.

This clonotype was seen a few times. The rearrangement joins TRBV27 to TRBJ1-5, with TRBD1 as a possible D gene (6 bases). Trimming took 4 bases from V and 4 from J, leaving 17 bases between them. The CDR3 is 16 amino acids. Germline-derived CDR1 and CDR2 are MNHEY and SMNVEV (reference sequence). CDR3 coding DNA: TGTGCCAGCAGTTCTAACGCGCAGGGGCTAAATCAGCCCCAGCATTTT. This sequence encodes CASSSNAQGLNQPQHF.

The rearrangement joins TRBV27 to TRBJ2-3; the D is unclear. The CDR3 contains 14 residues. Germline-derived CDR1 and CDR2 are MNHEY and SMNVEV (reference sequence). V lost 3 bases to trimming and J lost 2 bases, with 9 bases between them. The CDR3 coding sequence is TGTGCCAGCAGTTTTCGAGAACACACAGATACGCAGTATTTT. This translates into CASSFREHTDTQYF.

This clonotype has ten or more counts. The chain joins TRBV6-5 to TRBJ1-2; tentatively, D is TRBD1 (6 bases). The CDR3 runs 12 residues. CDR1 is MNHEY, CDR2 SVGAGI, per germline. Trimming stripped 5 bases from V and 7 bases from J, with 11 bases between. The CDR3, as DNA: TGTGCCAGCAGTCCAACAGGGTTTGGCTACACCTTC. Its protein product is CASSPTGFGYTF.

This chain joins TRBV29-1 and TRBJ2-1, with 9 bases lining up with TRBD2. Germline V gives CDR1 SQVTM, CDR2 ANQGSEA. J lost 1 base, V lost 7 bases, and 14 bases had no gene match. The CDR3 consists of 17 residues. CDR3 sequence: CSAPLKVSGRSYNEQFF. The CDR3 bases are TGCAGCGCTCCCCTAAAAGTAAGCGGGAGGTCCTACAATGAGCAGTTCTTC.

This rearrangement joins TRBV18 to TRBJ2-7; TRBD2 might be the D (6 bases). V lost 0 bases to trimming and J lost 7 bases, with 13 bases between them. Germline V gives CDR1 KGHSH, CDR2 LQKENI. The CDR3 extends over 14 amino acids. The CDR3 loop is CASSPPTRTGEQYF. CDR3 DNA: TGTGCCAGCTCACCACCGACTAGGACGGGGGAGCAGTACTTC.

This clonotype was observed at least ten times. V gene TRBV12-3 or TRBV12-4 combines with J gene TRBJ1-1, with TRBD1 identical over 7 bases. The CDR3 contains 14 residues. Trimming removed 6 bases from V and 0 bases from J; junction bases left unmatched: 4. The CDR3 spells CASSPGQLNTEAFF. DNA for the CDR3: TGTGCCAGCAGCCCGGGACAGCTGAACACTGAAGCTTTCTTT.

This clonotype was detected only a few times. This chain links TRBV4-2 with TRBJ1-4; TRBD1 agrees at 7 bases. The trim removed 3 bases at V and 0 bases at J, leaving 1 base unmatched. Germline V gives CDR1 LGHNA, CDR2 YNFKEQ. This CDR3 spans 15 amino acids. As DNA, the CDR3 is TGTGCCAGCAGCCAGGGACAGCCAACTAATGAAAAACTGTTTTTT. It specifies CASSQGQPTNEKLFF.

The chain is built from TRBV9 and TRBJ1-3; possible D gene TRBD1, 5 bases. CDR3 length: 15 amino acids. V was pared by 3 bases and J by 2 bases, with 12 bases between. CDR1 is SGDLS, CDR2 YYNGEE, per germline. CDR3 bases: TGTGCCAGCAGCGCCTCGGGGGTAGCTGGAAACACCATATATTTT. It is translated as CASSASGVAGNTIYF.

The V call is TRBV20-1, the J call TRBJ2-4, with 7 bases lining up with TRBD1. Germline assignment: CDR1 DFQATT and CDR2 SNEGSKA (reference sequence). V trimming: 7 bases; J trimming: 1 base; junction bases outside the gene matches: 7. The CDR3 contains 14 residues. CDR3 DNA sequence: TGCAGTGTCCCACCACAGGGGGCCAAAAACATTCAGTACTTC. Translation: CSVPPQGAKNIQYF.

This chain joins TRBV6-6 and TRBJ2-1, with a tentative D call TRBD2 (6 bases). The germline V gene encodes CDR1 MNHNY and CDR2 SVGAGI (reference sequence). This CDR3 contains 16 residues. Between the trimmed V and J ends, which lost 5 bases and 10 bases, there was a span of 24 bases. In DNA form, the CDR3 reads TGTGCCAGCAGTGGGACTCAACCGGGCCGACGGAGAGAGCAGTTCTTC. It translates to CASSGTQPGRRREQFF.

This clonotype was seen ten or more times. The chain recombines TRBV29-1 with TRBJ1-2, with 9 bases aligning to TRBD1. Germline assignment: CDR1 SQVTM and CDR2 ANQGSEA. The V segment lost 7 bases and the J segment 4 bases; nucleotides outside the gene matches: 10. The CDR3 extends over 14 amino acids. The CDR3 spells CSAAGTGSSYGYTF. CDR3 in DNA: TGCAGCGCCGCCGGGACAGGGAGTTCCTATGGCTACACCTTC.

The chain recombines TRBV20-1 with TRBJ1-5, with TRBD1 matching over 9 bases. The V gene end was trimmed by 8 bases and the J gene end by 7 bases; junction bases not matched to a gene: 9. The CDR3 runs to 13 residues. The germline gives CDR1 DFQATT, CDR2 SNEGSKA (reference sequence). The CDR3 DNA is TGCAGTTTTAGACAGGGGGACAGGCAGCCCCAGCATTTT. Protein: CSFRQGDRQPQHF.

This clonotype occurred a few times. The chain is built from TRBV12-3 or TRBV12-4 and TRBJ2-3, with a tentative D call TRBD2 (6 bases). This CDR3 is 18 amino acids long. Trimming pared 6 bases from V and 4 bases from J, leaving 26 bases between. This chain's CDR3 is CASSLNPSAEGVADTQYF. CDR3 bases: TGTGCCAGCAGCCTCAACCCTAGCGCTGAAGGGGTCGCAGATACGCAGTATTTT.

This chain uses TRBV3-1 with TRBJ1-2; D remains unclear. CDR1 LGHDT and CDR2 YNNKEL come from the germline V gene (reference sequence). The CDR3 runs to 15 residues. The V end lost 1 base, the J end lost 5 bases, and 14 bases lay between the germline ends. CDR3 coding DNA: TGTGCCAGCAGCCAAGGGGAGGGTTCCTCTTATGGCTACACCTTC. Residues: CASSQGEGSSYGYTF.

The CDR3 sequence: CASSQASLGRVGEQFF. The CDR3 bases are TGTGCCAGCAGCCAAGCGAGTCTCGGGAGAGTCGGTGAGCAGTTCTTC. The rearrangement uses TRBV3-1 and TRBJ2-1; D possibly corresponds to TRBD2 (6 bases). The CDR3 is made up of 16 amino acids. The V end lost 1 base, the J end lost 9 bases, and 19 bases lay between the germline ends. CDR1 and CDR2 from the germline V gene are LGHDT and YNNKEL (reference sequence).

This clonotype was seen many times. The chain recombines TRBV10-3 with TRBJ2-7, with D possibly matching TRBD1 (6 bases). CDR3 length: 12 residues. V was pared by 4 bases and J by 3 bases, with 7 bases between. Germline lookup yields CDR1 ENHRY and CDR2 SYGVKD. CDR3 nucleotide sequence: TGTGCCATCAGTGTAGGGGGCTACGAGCAGTACTTC. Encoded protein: CAISVGGYEQYF.

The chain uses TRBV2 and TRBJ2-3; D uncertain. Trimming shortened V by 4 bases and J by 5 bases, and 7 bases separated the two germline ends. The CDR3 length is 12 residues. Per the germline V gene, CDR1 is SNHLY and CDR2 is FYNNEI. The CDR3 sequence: CASSGIGDTQYF. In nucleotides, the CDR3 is TGTGCCAGCAGTGGTATAGGAGATACGCAGTATTTT.

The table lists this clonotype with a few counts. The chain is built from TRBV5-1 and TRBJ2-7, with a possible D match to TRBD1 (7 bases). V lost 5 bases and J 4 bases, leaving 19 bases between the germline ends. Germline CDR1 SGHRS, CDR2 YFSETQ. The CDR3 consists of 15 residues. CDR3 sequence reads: CASRARQGGLYEQYF. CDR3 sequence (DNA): TGCGCCAGCAGGGCCCGGCAGGGGGGTCTTTACGAGCAGTACTTC.

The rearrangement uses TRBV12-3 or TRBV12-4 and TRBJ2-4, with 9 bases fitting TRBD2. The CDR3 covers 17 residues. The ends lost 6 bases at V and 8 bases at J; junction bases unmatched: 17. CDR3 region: CASRPSSGGRVGYIQYF. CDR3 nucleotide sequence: TGTGCCAGCAGGCCGTCGAGCGGGGGGAGGGTTGGGTACATTCAGTACTTC.

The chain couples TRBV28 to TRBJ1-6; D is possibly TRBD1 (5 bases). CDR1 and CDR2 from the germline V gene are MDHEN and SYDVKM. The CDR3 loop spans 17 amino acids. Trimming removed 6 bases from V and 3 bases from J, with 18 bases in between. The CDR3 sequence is CASSPLGVLLYNSPLHF. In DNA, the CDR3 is TGTGCCAGCAGCCCCCTGGGGGTCCTTCTCTATAATTCACCCCTCCACTTT.

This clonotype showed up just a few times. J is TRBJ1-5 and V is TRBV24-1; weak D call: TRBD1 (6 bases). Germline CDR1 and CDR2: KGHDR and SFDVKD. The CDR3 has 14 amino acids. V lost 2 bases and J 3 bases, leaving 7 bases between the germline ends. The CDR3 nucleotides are TGTGCCACCAGTGATTCAGGGGCCAATCAGCCCCAGCATTTT. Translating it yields CATSDSGANQPQHF.

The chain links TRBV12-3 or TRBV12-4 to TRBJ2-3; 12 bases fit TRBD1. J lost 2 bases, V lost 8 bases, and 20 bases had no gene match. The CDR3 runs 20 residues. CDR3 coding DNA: TGTGCCAGCGGACCTCGGGACAGGGGGCTGAGGAACCCATACACAGATACGCAGTATTTT. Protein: CASGPRDRGLRNPYTDTQYF.

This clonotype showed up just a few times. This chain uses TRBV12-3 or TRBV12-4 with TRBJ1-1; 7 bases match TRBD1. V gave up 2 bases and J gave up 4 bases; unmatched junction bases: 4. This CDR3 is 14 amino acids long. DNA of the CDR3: TGTGCCAGCAGTTTAACAGGGGTCCCCACTGAAGCTTTCTTT. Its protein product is CASSLTGVPTEAFF.

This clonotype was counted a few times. CDR3 amino acids: CAVSPGSGGELFF. The CDR3 nucleotides read TGTGCCGTTTCTCCAGGAAGCGGCGGGGAGCTGTTTTTT. The chain joins TRBV7-9 to TRBJ2-2; D might be TRBD2 (5 bases). The CDR3 totals 13 residues. Germline loops: CDR1 SEHNR, CDR2 FQNEAQ (reference sequence). V lost 11 bases to trimming and J lost 7 bases, with 17 bases between them.